These T cell receptor beta chains were read from a single sample in a study of shared clonotypes between healthy human individuals. Assay used: immunoSEQ multiplex PCR; TCRdb lists only in-frame clones, some missing. The top ten hold over 1% of the sample, which has about 1.5 million clones, roughly 96% seen once. The sample was naive CD4+ T cells sorted from blood. Every receptor here comes from a man aged 25 to 45 in good health. Both conserved end residues are part of each CDR3. Each record gives: CDR3 DNA, CDR3 protein, D gene, clone size, J gene, V gene. D genes are given only for firm matches. Some rows have no size entry. The others give once, few or many, or a class for an expanded clone.

DNA: TGCGCCAGCAGCCAAGTTCGGGGAGGGGCCCAGCCCCAGCATTTT
CDR3: CASSQVRGGAQPQHF
D: .
size: .
J: TRBJ1-5
V: TRBV4-3

DNA: TGTGCCAGCAGCTCCCCCCCCGGGACAGGCTACAGAGAGACCCAGTACTTC
CDR3: CASSSPPGTGYRETQYF
D: TRBD1
size: .
J: TRBJ2-5
V: TRBV7-6

DNA: TGTGCCAGCAGTCCGGACGCCCCCGGGGAGCTGTTTTTT
CDR3: CASSPDAPGELFF
D: .
size: .
J: TRBJ2-2
V: TRBV6-4

DNA: TGTGCCAGCACCCCCAGGGGCAGCCAAGAGACCCAGTACTTC
CDR3: CASTPRGSQETQYF
D: .
size: .
J: TRBJ2-5
V: TRBV5-6

DNA: TGTGCCTGGGGGGCGGGGTTCTCCTACAATGAGCAGTTCTTC
CDR3: CAWGAGFSYNEQFF
D: .
size: .
J: TRBJ2-1
V: TRBV30

DNA: TGTGCCAGCAGCTCACAGACCGGGACACCGCAGTTCTTC
CDR3: CASSSQTGTPQFF
D: .
size: .
J: TRBJ2-1
V: TRBV7-9

DNA: TGTGCCAGCAGGGGGGGCGGGACCGCGTACGAGCAGTACTTC
CDR3: CASRGGGTAYEQYF
D: .
size: once
J: TRBJ2-7
V: TRBV28

DNA: TGCGCCAGCAGCTTGGATGGACAGACGAACACTGAAGCTTTCTTT
CDR3: CASSLDGQTNTEAFF
D: .
size: .
J: TRBJ1-1
V: TRBV5-1

DNA: TGTGCCATCAGGAACAGGGAAATGCCATACAATGAGCAGTTCTTC
CDR3: CAIRNREMPYNEQFF
D: .
size: .
J: TRBJ2-1
V: TRBV10-3

DNA: TGTGCCAGCAGCTTAGGCCTCAGGATTGACTGGGAGCTGTTTTTT
CDR3: CASSLGLRIDWELFF
D: .
size: .
J: TRBJ2-2
V: TRBV7-2

DNA: TGTGCCAGCAGTGAAGGTAGAAGGAACTATGGCTACACCTTC
CDR3: CASSEGRRNYGYTF
D: .
size: few
J: TRBJ1-2
V: TRBV2

DNA: TGTGCCAGCAGCGTAGCCAGCGGGACAAACACCGGGGAGCTGTTTTTT
CDR3: CASSVASGTNTGELFF
D: .
size: once
J: TRBJ2-2
V: TRBV9

DNA: TGTGCCAGCAACAAAGACAGATTTAACACTGAAGCTTTCTTT
CDR3: CASNKDRFNTEAFF
D: .
size: .
J: TRBJ1-1
V: TRBV6-6

DNA: TGTGCCAGCAGCGGTGCCGGGACTACAAACCAAGAGACCCAGTACTTC
CDR3: CASSGAGTTNQETQYF
D: TRBD2
size: .
J: TRBJ2-5
V: TRBV5-4

DNA: TGTGCCAGCAGTCCCACGGGTCGTTACGAGCAGTACTTC
CDR3: CASSPTGRYEQYF
D: .
size: .
J: TRBJ2-7
V: TRBV27

DNA: TGTGCCAGTAGGGACCGGGGGGTCTACCAGCCCCAGCATTTT
CDR3: CASRDRGVYQPQHF
D: .
size: once
J: TRBJ1-5
V: TRBV19

DNA: TGTGCCAGCAGCGTAGAAGATACGCAGTATTTT
CDR3: CASSVEDTQYF
D: .
size: .
J: TRBJ2-3
V: TRBV7-9

DNA: TGTGCCAGCAGCTCCTCCAGCGGGAGTGGCAATGAGCAGTTCTTC
CDR3: CASSSSSGSGNEQFF
D: TRBD2
size: .
J: TRBJ2-1
V: TRBV7-2

DNA: TGCGCCAGCAGCCAAGATTGGCTAGCGGGAGGGAATGAGCAGTTCTTC
CDR3: CASSQDWLAGGNEQFF
D: TRBD2
size: once
J: TRBJ2-1
V: TRBV4-1

DNA: TGTGCCAGCAGGGGAACATACTCCGGAAACACCATATATTTT
CDR3: CASRGTYSGNTIYF
D: .
size: .
J: TRBJ1-3
V: TRBV6-5

DNA: TGTGCCAGCAGCTTATTCTACGAGCAGTACTTC
CDR3: CASSLFYEQYF
D: .
size: few
J: TRBJ2-7
V: TRBV7-2

DNA: TGTGCCAGCAGCTTGGGGTTAGGGTCTAGGGAAGCTTTCTTT
CDR3: CASSLGLGSREAFF
D: .
size: once
J: TRBJ1-1
V: TRBV5-5

DNA: TGCGCCAGCAGTACCATAGCGGGAGGCAATTACAATGAGCAGTTCTTC
CDR3: CASSTIAGGNYNEQFF
D: TRBD2
size: .
J: TRBJ2-1
V: TRBV10-2

DNA: TGTGCCAGCAATTATGCAGGGGGCGCGGAGGAGCAGTTCTTC
CDR3: CASNYAGGAEEQFF
D: TRBD1
size: .
J: TRBJ2-1
V: TRBV6-5

DNA: TGCAGCGCAAGAACTAGCGGGAGTTTCTACGAGCAGTACTTC
CDR3: CSARTSGSFYEQYF
D: TRBD2
size: .
J: TRBJ2-7
V: TRBV29-1

DNA: TGTGCCAGCTCTCTCCAGACGGCGAACACTGAAGCTTTCTTT
CDR3: CASSLQTANTEAFF
D: .
size: .
J: TRBJ1-1
V: TRBV18

DNA: TGTGCCAGCAGCGTAGACTACCCTACCTACAATGAGCAGTTCTTC
CDR3: CASSVDYPTYNEQFF
D: .
size: .
J: TRBJ2-1
V: TRBV9

DNA: TGTGCCAGCAGCTTGGATTGGGCCAGCACAGATACGCAGTATTTT
CDR3: CASSLDWASTDTQYF
D: .
size: .
J: TRBJ2-3
V: TRBV5-4

DNA: TGTGCCGGCAGCTTGCACACTGAAGCTTTCTTT
CDR3: CAGSLHTEAFF
D: .
size: .
J: TRBJ1-1
V: TRBV7-2

DNA: TGTGCCAGCAGCCTGAGTGGTCGGGCCTCCAACTATGGCTACACCTTC
CDR3: CASSLSGRASNYGYTF
D: .
size: .
J: TRBJ1-2
V: TRBV28

DNA: TGCAGCGTTGATCGACAGGGGGGGAATCAGCCCCAGCATTTT
CDR3: CSVDRQGGNQPQHF
D: TRBD1
size: .
J: TRBJ1-5
V: TRBV29-1

DNA: TGTGCCAGCAGTTACCCGGGACAGGGCCACGAGCAGTACTTC
CDR3: CASSYPGQGHEQYF
D: TRBD1
size: .
J: TRBJ2-7
V: TRBV6-6

DNA: TGTGCCAGCAGTCCCCGGGGAGAAAACTATGGCTACACCTTC
CDR3: CASSPRGENYGYTF
D: .
size: .
J: TRBJ1-2
V: TRBV6-5

DNA: TGTGCCAGCAGCGCCAGGATGAATGAAAAACTGTTTTTT
CDR3: CASSARMNEKLFF
D: .
size: .
J: TRBJ1-4
V: TRBV5-5

DNA: TGTGCCAGCGGTTACAGGGCAGATACGCAGTATTTT
CDR3: CASGYRADTQYF
D: .
size: .
J: TRBJ2-3
V: TRBV6-5

DNA: TGTGCCAGCAGTCGACGTCCCGGACATGGCTCTGGAAACACCATATATTTT
CDR3: CASSRRPGHGSGNTIYF
D: .
size: .
J: TRBJ1-3
V: TRBV5-4

DNA: TGTGCCAGCAGGGGGACTAGCGGCTACAATGAGCAGTTCTTC
CDR3: CASRGTSGYNEQFF
D: TRBD2
size: .
J: TRBJ2-1
V: TRBV27